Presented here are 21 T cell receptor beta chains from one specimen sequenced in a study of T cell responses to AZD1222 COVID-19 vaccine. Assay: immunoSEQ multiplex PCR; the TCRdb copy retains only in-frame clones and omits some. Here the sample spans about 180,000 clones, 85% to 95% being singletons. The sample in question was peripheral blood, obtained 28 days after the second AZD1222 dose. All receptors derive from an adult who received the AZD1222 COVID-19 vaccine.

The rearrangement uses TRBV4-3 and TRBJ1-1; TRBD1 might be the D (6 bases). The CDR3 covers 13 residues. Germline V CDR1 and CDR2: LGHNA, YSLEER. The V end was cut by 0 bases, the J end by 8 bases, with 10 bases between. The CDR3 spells CASSQDWTDEAFF. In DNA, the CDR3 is TGCGCCAGCAGCCAAGATTGGACAGACGAAGCTTTCTTT.

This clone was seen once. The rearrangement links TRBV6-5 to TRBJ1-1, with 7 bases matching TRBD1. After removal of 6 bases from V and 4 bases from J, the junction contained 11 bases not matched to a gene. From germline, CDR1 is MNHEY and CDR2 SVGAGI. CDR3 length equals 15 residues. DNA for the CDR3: TGTGCCAGCAGGCAGAGACAGGGAGTGAGCACTGAAGCTTTCTTT. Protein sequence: CASRQRQGVSTEAFF.

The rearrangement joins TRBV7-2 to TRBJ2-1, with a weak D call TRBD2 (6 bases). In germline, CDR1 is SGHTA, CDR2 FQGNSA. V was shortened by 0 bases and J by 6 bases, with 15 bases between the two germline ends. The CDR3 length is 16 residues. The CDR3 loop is CASSLASWRAGNEQFF. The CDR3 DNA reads TGTGCCAGCAGCTTAGCGAGTTGGAGGGCGGGCAATGAGCAGTTCTTC.

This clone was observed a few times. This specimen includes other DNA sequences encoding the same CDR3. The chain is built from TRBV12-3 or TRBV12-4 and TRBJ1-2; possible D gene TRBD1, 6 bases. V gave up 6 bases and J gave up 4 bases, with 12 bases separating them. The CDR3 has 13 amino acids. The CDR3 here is CASSSDRTYGYTF. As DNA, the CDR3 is TGTGCCAGCAGCTCCGACAGGACCTATGGCTACACCTTC.

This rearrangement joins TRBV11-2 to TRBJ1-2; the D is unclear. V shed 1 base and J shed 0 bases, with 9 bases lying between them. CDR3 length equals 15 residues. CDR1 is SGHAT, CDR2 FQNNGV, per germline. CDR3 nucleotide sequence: TGTGCCAGCAGCTTAGTGGCAGAAGCTAACTATGGCTACACCTTC. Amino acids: CASSLVAEANYGYTF.

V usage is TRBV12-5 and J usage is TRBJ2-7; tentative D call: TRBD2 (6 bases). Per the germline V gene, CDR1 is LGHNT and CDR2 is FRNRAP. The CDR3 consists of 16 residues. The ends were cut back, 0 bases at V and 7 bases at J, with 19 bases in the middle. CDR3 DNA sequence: TGTGCTAGTGGTTTGGTAAGGGCGGGAACGATCTGGGAGCAGTACTTC. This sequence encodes CASGLVRAGTIWEQYF.

This CDR3 is CASSLESTSGGNNEQFF. CDR3 bases: TGTGCCAGCAGTCTAGAATCGACTAGCGGGGGGAACAATGAGCAGTTCTTC. The chain links TRBV5-6 to TRBJ2-1, with 13 bases identical to TRBD2. The CDR3 covers 17 residues. In germline, CDR1 is SGHDT, CDR2 YYEEEE. The V and J ends lost 5 bases and 5 bases, in that order; junction bases with no gene match: 10.

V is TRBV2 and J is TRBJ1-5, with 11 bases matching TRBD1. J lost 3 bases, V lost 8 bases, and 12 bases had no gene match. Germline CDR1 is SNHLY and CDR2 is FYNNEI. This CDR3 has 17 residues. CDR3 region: CASHATGTGGYNQPQHF. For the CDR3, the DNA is TGTGCCAGCCATGCTACCGGGACAGGGGGGTACAATCAGCCCCAGCATTTT.

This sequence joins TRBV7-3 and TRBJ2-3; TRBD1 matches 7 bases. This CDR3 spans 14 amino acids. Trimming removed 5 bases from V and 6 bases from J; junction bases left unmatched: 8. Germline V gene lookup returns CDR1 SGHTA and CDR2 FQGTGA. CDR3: CASSVDKGADTQYF. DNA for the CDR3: TGTGCCAGCAGCGTGGATAAGGGGGCCGATACGCAGTATTTT.

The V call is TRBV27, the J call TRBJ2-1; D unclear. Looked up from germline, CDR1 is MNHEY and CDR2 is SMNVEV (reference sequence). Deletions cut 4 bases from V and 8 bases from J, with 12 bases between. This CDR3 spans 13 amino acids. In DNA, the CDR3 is TGTGCCAGCAGTTCGGCGGAGTGGGATGAGCAGTTCTTC. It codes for CASSSAEWDEQFF.

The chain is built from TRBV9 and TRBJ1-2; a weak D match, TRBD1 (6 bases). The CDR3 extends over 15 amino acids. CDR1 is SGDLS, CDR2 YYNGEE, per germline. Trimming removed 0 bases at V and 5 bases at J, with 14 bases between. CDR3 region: CASSVVSGETYGYTF. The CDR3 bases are TGTGCCAGCAGCGTAGTTTCAGGGGAGACGTATGGCTACACCTTC.

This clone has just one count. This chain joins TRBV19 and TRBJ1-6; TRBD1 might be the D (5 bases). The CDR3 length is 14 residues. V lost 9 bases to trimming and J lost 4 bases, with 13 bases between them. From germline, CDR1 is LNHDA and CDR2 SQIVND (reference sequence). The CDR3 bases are TGTGCCAGCCGGGAGTCAGGGTATAATTCACCCCTCCACTTT. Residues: CASRESGYNSPLHF.

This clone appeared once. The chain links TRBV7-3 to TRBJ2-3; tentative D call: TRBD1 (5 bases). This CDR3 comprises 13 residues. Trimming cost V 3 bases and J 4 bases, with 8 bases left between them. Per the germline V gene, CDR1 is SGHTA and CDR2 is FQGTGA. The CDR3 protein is CASSLQGSDTQYF. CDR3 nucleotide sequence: TGTGCCAGCAGCTTGCAGGGTTCAGATACGCAGTATTTT. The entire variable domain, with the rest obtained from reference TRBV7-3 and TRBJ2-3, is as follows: GAGVSQTPSNKVTEKGKYVELRCDPISGHTALYWYRQSLGQGPEFLIYFQGTGAADDSGLPNDRFFAVRPEGSVSTLKIQRTERGDSAVYLCASSLQGSDTQYFGPGTRLTVL.

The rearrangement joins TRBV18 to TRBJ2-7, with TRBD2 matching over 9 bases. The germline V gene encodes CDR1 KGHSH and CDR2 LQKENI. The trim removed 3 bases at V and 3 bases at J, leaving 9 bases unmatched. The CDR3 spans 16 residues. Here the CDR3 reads CASSPTVQAGGYEQYF. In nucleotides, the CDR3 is TGTGCCAGCTCACCCACCGTTCAAGCGGGGGGCTACGAGCAGTACTTC.

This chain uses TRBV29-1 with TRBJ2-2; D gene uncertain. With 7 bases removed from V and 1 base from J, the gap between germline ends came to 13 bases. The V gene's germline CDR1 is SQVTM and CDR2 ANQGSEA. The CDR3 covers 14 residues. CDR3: CSGGLALNTGELFF. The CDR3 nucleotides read TGCAGCGGGGGTCTGGCGTTGAACACCGGGGAGCTGTTTTTT.

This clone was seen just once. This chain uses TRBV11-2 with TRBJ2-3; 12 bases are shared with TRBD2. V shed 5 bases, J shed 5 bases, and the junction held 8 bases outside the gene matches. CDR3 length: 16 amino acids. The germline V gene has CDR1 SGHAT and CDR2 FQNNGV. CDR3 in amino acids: CASSPSGRGSKDTQYF. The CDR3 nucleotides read TGTGCCAGCAGCCCTAGCGGGAGGGGTTCGAAAGATACGCAGTATTTT.

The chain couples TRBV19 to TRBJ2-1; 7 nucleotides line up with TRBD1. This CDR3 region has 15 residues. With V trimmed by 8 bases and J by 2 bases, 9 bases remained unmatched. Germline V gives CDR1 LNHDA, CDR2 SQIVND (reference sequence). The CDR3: CASSPPTGPYNEQFF. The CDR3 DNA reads TGTGCCAGTTCGCCCCCGACAGGGCCCTACAATGAGCAGTTCTTC.

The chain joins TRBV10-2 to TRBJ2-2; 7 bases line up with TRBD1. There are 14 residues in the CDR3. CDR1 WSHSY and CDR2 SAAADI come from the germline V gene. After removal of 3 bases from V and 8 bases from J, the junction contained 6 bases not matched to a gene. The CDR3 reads CASSETGVSGELFF. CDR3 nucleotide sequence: TGCGCCAGCAGTGAAACAGGGGTCTCAGGGGAGCTGTTTTTT.

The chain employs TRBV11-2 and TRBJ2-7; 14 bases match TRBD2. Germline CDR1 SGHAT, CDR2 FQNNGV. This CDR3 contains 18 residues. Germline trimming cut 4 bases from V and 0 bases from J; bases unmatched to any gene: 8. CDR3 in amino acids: CASSSWTSGGTFSYEQYF. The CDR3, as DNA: TGTGCCAGCAGCTCCTGGACTAGCGGGGGGACTTTCTCCTACGAGCAGTACTTC.

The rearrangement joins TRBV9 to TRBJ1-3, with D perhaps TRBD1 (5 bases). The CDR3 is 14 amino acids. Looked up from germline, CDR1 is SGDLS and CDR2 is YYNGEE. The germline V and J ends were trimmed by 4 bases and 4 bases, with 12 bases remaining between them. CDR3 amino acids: CASSFRQSGNTIYF. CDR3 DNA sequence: TGTGCCAGCAGCTTCAGACAGTCCGGAAACACCATATATTTT.

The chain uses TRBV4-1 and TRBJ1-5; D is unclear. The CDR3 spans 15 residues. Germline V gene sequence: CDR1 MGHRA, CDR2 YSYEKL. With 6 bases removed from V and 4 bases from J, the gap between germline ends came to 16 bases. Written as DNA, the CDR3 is TGCGCCAGCAGGGCATTCTTCGACGGAAATCAGCCCCAGCATTTT. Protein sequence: CASRAFFDGNQPQHF.